This TCR beta chain appears in the sequencing data of a study of cytomegalovirus exposure and HLA in healthy donors (dated by TCRdb to the late 2010s). In the study overall: A later analysis indicated that the 130 or so validation repertoires were generated on the platform also employed for the approximately 690 repertoires of the first cohort. The study aimed to test whether cataloging public T cell receptors could reveal signatures of past pathogen exposure. Besides the first cohort of roughly 660 subjects, a separate validation cohort made up of 120 different subjects was used. The study combined high-throughput TCR immunosequencing, statistical association of individual TCRs with disease status, and machine learning to predict cytomegalovirus infection status. What the work shows at the level of the full study, not this receptor alone: A later analysis lacked HLA typing for the validation cohort, so it scored co-occurrence in that cohort across all 110 or so repertoires. In a later analysis, TCRs clustered in the first cohort were found to also tend to co-occur in the approximately 120 validation repertoires, with 85% to 95% of cluster scores above 0. The authors suggested that the approach could potentially be generalized to other disease states and immunological phenotypes. The study gave a list of 150 to 200 TCR beta chains associated with cytomegalovirus. Across donors, most TCR sequences were observed very rarely, whereas some public TCRs were present in many individuals. In both the original and validation cohorts, the classifier was reported to diagnose cytomegalovirus status with high specificity and sensitivity. In vitro tests confirmed that a few of the cytomegalovirus-associated TCR beta chains recognize cytomegalovirus antigens.

Of note for this clone: It lacks a known antigen. Base qualities were left out, and no much larger clone turns up one base away.

Separate from the approximately 690-subject first cohort, the validation cohort of roughly 110 subjects was the group to which the donors belonged. The library was obtained by the immunoSEQ multiplex PCR assay. Per the authors' processing: A statistical classification framework was built for diagnosing cytomegalovirus status from the catalog of TCR beta chain sequences. The table was pulled from immuneACCESS by TCRdb, which kept in-frame rearrangements only. Such tables lose some clones; where checked, under half of the loss comes from unresolved V genes, and the rest has no known cause. The DNA gave D and trimming, while V, J and clone size come from that table. For this sample there are about 160,000 clones; under 95% appear just once. The ten largest clones represent 3% of the sample. The cysteine opens and the phenylalanine closes a CDR3 of 13 amino acids. Only CDR3 DNA remains: 39 bases, in frame from the first base. For CDR1 and CDR2, the germline V gene lists SQVTM and ANQGSEA. Ends trimmed: V by 7 bases, J by 9 bases; bases unmatched to a gene: 7.

This sequence uses TRBV29-1 and TRBJ1-6; 9 of the junction bases match TRBD1. Sequenced material: PBMCs. The receptor was derived from a woman between 18 and 29 years old in good health and CMV-seropositive. The nucleotide sequence is TGCAGCGCTAGGACAGGGGAGACTTCACCCCTCCACTTT. The encoded protein is CSARTGETSPLHF.